The 15 T cell receptor beta chains in this list originate from one sample, sequenced in a study of T cell responses to AZD1222 COVID-19 vaccine (dated by TCRdb to the early 2020s). The library was made by the immunoSEQ multiplex PCR assay. In its TCRdb copy, this immuneACCESS table keeps in-frame sequences only and misses some clones. Where compared with another copy, unresolved V genes explain less than half of these, and the others have no known cause. The sample yields 180,000 or so clones; approximately 93% were counted once. The ten largest account for under 2% of the sample. The time point label, read with the paper, signifies: about 28 days (+/-7) after the second vaccine dose. This sample comprised peripheral blood, obtained 28 days after the second AZD1222 dose. These receptor sequences come from an adult who received the AZD1222 COVID-19 vaccine.

The V and J genes are TRBV6-1 and TRBJ1-1; TRBD1 agrees at 9 bases. This CDR3 spans 16 amino acids. V gave up 2 bases and J gave up 0 bases; unmatched junction bases: 4. CDR1 and CDR2 (germline): MNHNS, SASEGT. CDR3 amino acids: CASSERDRVMNTEAFF. CDR3 coding DNA: TGTGCCAGCAGTGAAAGGGACAGGGTGATGAACACTGAAGCTTTCTTT.

The CDR3 reads CASSPRGGRNTEAFF. The CDR3 DNA sequence: TGTGCCAGCTCACCACGAGGGGGGAGGAACACTGAAGCTTTCTTT. The chain uses TRBV18 and TRBJ1-1; D possibly corresponds to TRBD1 (6 bases). This CDR3 comprises 15 residues. CDR1 is KGHSH and CDR2 is LQKENI in the germline V gene. Trimming left V 1 base short and J 1 base short, with 10 bases between.

The chain has TRBV25-1 and TRBJ2-7; no clear D gene. This CDR3 is built from 14 residues. CDR1 is MGHDK and CDR2 is SYGVNS in the germline V gene. Trimming stripped 3 bases from V and 2 bases from J, with 11 bases between. CDR3 DNA sequence: TGTGCCAGCAGTGACCAAGGGATTCCCTACGAGCAGTACTTC. This gives the protein CASSDQGIPYEQYF.

Written as DNA, the CDR3 is TGTGCCAGCTCACCCTCTCAAAGTCAGCCCCAGCATTTT. It yields the protein CASSPSQSQPQHF. The chain carries TRBV18 and TRBJ1-5; D is undetermined. Trimming cost V 3 bases and J 6 bases, with 9 bases left between them. Germline V gives CDR1 KGHSH, CDR2 LQKENI. The CDR3 runs to 13 residues.

This clone has a handful of counts. This chain joins TRBV13 and TRBJ2-7; 8 bases align to TRBD1. Trimming took 5 bases from V and 5 from J; bases not matched to a gene: 5. This CDR3 region has 13 residues. Germline CDR1 and CDR2: PRHDT and FYEKMQ (reference sequence). The CDR3 sequence is CASSLQGVHEQYF. CDR3 in DNA: TGTGCCAGCAGCCTACAGGGGGTCCACGAGCAGTACTTC.

The CDR3 reads CASSRIGQGIGTGELFF. The DNA of the CDR3 is TGTGCCAGCAGTCGTATAGGACAGGGGATAGGGACCGGGGAGCTGTTTTTT. V usage is TRBV27 and J usage is TRBJ2-2; 9 nucleotides agree with TRBD1. Germline loops: CDR1 MNHEY, CDR2 SMNVEV (reference sequence). J was trimmed by 5 bases and V by 5 bases; bases with no gene match: 12. The CDR3 is made up of 17 amino acids.

This chain connects TRBV10-3 to TRBJ1-1; possibly TRBD1 for D (5 bases). Between the trimmed V and J ends, which lost 8 bases and 4 bases, there was a span of 17 bases. Per the germline V gene, CDR1 is ENHRY and CDR2 is SYGVKD. This CDR3 contains 14 residues. DNA of the CDR3: TGTGCCATCGCCCCCGGGACGAGGATCACTGAAGCTTTCTTT. This encodes CAIAPGTRITEAFF.

This chain joins TRBV7-3 and TRBJ2-3, with 10 bases matching TRBD1. Germline CDR1 SGHTA, CDR2 FQGTGA. With V trimmed by 4 bases and J by 6 bases, 4 bases remained unmatched. The CDR3 has 14 residues. This chain's CDR3 is CASSSTGGGDTQYF. The CDR3 bases are TGTGCCAGCAGCTCGACAGGGGGCGGTGATACGCAGTATTTT.

J is TRBJ2-3 and V is TRBV4-2, with unresolved D. This CDR3 is 13 amino acids long. CDR1 is LGHNA and CDR2 is YNFKEQ in the germline V gene. The V and J ends lost 3 bases and 4 bases respectively, with 8 bases between them. The CDR3 nucleotides are TGTGCCAGCAGCCAGAGGCACGCAGATACGCAGTATTTT. It translates to CASSQRHADTQYF.

The V gene is TRBV5-5, the J gene TRBJ2-2; 8 bases are shared with TRBD1. This CDR3 has 18 amino acids. CDR1 is SGHKS and CDR2 is YYEKEE in the germline V gene (reference sequence). J gave up 3 bases and V 5 bases, and 15 bases lay outside the gene matches. CDR3 sequence (DNA): TGTGCCAGCAGTCGATGGACAGGGAGGATTAGAGACACCGGGGAGCTGTTTTTT. This gives the protein CASSRWTGRIRDTGELFF.

This clone was recorded once. The CDR3: CASSLNRGQGYTF. The DNA of the CDR3 is TGTGCCAGCAGCTTAAACAGGGGGCAGGGCTACACCTTC. This chain uses TRBV7-3 with TRBJ1-2; 9 bases match TRBD1. V lost 1 base, J lost 8 bases, and 2 bases stayed unmatched. Germline CDR1 is SGHTA and CDR2 is FQGTGA. This CDR3 region has 13 residues.

The chain recombines TRBV27 with TRBJ1-3; no clear D. From germline, CDR1 is MNHEY and CDR2 SMNVEV (reference sequence). The CDR3 extends over 18 amino acids. Trimming pared 2 bases from V and 2 bases from J, leaving 19 bases between. The CDR3 DNA follows: TGTGCCAGCAGTTTAGCCTTCCCCGGACTTCGGACTGGAAACACCATATATTTT. Translating it yields CASSLAFPGLRTGNTIYF.

The CDR3 nucleotides read TGTGCCAGCAGCTACGACAGGAGGTTCTATGGCTACACCTTC. Its translation: CASSYDRRFYGYTF. The V gene is TRBV5-4, the J gene TRBJ1-2, with a possible D match to TRBD1 (6 bases). This CDR3 has 14 residues. Trimming pared 3 bases from V and 4 bases from J, leaving 13 bases between. The germline V gene has CDR1 SGHNT and CDR2 YYREEE (reference sequence).

The V gene is TRBV20-1, the J gene TRBJ2-5, with 9 positions matching TRBD1. Germline assignment: CDR1 DFQATT and CDR2 SNEGSKA (reference sequence). This CDR3 is built from 14 residues. The V and J ends lost 6 bases and 7 bases, in that order; junction bases with no gene match: 12. The CDR3 protein is CSASQPGQGGTQYF. The CDR3 bases are TGCAGTGCCAGTCAACCGGGACAGGGAGGGACCCAGTACTTC.

The rearrangement joins TRBV4-2 to TRBJ1-2; D is perhaps TRBD1 (6 bases). V lost 0 bases, J lost 2 bases, and 10 bases lay in between. Germline-derived CDR1 and CDR2 are LGHNA and YNFKEQ. CDR3 size: 15 residues. The chain's CDR3 is CASSQEKGQNYGYTF. The CDR3 DNA follows: TGTGCCAGCAGCCAAGAAAAGGGACAAAACTATGGCTACACCTTC.